This record covers a single TCR beta chain. The antigen remains unidentified. Sequencing used immunoSEQ multiplex PCR; TCRdb keeps in-frame clones, though not all of them. Among roughly 130,000 clones listed, around 94% were seen once. These data belong to a study of human thymus T cells. Corrective cardiac surgery supplied the resected thymus tissue. Serving as donors were healthy Finnish infants, each of whom was having open corrective surgery for congenital heart defects. CDR3 length: 15 residues. CDR1 and CDR2 from the germline V gene are SGHTA and FQGNSA. The ends lost 5 bases at V and 8 bases at J; junction bases unmatched: 7. Study findings and constraints: Thymic and blood repertoires appeared to show biased V and J gene usage. What related research reported was that thymic repertoires overlapped highly among unrelated individuals.

Material: thymus tissue. The TCR comes from a boy under three years old with a congenital heart defect but otherwise immunologically healthy. The J gene is TRBJ1-4, the V gene TRBV7-2, with 11 bases fitting TRBD1. CDR3 region: CASSPPGTGGEKLFF. CDR3 bases: TGTGCCAGCAGCCCGCCCGGGACAGGGGGAGAAAAACTGTTTTTT.